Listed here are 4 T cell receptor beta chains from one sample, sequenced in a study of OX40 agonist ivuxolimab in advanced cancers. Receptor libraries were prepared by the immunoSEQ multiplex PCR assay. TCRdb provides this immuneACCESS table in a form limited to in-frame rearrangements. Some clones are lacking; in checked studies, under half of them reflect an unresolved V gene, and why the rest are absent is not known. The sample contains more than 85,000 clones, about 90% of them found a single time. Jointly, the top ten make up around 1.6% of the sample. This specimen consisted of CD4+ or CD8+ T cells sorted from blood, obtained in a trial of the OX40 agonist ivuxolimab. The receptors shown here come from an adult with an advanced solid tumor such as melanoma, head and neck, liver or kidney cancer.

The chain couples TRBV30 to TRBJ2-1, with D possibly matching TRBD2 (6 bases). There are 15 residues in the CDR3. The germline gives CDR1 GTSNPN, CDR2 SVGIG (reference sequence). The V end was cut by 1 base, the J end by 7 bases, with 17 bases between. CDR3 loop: CAWSGAGRLGNEQFF. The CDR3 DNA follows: TGTGCCTGGAGTGGGGCGGGGCGGTTGGGTAATGAGCAGTTCTTC.

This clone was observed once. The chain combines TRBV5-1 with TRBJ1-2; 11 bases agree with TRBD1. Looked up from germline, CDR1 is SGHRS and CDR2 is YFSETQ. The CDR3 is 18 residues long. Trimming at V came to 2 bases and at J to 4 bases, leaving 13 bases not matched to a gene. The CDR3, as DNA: TGCGCCAGCAGCTTCGGTCCGGGACAGGGGGGTGTTGGCTATGGCTACACCTTC. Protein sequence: CASSFGPGQGGVGYGYTF. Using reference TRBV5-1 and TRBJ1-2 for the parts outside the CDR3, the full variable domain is KAGVTQTPRYLIKTRGQQVTLSCSPISGHRSVSWYQQTPGQGLQFLFEYFSETQRNKGNFPGRFSGRQFSNSRSEMNVSTLELGDSALYLCASSFGPGQGGVGYGYTFGSGTRLTVV.

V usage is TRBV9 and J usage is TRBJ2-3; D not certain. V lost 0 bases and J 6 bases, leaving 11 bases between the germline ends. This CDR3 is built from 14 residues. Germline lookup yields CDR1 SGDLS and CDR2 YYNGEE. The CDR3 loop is CASSVASDPDTQYF. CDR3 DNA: TGTGCCAGCAGCGTAGCGAGCGACCCCGATACGCAGTATTTT.

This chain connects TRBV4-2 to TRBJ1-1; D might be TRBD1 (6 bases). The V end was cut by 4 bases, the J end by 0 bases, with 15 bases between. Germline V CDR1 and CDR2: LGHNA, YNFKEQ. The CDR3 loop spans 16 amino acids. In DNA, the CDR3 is TGTGCCAGCAGCCTCTCTCTAGGGGGAATGAACACTGAAGCTTTCTTT. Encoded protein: CASSLSLGGMNTEAFF.